This TCR beta chain is drawn from a study of CD8 T cells in ankylosing spondylitis. Study-level results: It was reported that disease-linked clones were significantly enriched in matched ankylosing spondylitis synovial fluid. Peripheral blood held disease-linked clones only at relatively low frequency, and these were CD8+. Among TCR beta sequences, a motif of about 8 highly homologous variants appeared characteristic of ankylosing spondylitis blood.

Concerning this clonotype: The antigen is unknown.

Trimming removed 5 bases from V and 7 bases from J; junction bases left unmatched: 5. This CDR3 is 13 amino acids long. Germline CDR1 and CDR2: SGHAT and FQNNGV. 5'-RACE, quantitative and with molecular barcodes, yielded the TCR beta libraries. Using its own MiXCR run on the 5' RACE reads, TCRdb lists one record per CDR3 protein. The sample includes 500,000 to 550,000 distinct CDR3 sequences, approximately 12% of them seen just once. Material: blood, either unsorted or a sorted T cell fraction (not recorded which). The clonotype comes from a male donor with ankylosing spondylitis. The chain joins TRBV11-2 to TRBJ2-1; 7 bases are shared with TRBD1. This CDR3 is CASSANRGNEQFF. CDR3 in DNA: TGTGCCAGCAGCGCAAACAGGGGTAATGAGCAGTTCTTC.